This T cell receptor (beta chain) was retrieved from a study of tumour-infiltrating T cells in Burkitt lymphoma (dated by TCRdb to 2020 to 2022). About the study as a whole: TCR repertoire data were correlated with clinical outcome; productive clonality predicted overall and progression-free survival, independent of established prognosticators including age at diagnosis.

This clone came up a few times. Which antigen it targets is not known. The record has no base qualities; no much larger clone is one base away. Receptor amplification or capture employed the immunoSEQ multiplex PCR assay. In TCRdb, the immuneACCESS table is reduced to in-frame sequences with V and J assigned. These tables do not hold every clone; where another copy was compared, an unresolved V gene accounts for under half, and the others remain unexplained. The sample yields 15,000 to 20,000 clones; about 80% were counted once. The ten largest account for 2.1% of the sample. The junction carries 13 bases between V and J, which are trimmed by 4 bases and 1 base respectively. Taken from the germline V gene (reference sequence), the CDR1 and CDR2 loops are MNHEY and SMNVEV. The CDR3 sequence holds 15 residues, the cysteine and phenylalanine included. Kept here is only the CDR3 DNA, which spans 45 bases and is read in frame from base 1.

Sequencing used tumor tissue. This TCR was recovered from a human donor with diffuse large B-cell lymphoma. Recombination linked TRBV27 to TRBJ1-1; no D gene call is confident. The CDR3 protein sequence reads: CASSYIGRANTEAFF. The nucleotide sequence reads TGTGCCAGCAGTTACATTGGACGGGCGAACACTGAAGCTTTCTTT.